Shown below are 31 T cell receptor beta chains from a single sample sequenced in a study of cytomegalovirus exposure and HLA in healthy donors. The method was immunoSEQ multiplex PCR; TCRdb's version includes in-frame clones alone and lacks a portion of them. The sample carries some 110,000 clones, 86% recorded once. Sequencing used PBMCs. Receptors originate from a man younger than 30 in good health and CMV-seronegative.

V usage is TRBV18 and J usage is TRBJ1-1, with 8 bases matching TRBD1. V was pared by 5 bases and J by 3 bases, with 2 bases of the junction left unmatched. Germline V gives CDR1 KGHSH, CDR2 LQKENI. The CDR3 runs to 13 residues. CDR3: CASSVQGDTEAFF. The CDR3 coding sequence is TGTGCCAGCTCAGTACAGGGGGACACTGAAGCTTTCTTT.

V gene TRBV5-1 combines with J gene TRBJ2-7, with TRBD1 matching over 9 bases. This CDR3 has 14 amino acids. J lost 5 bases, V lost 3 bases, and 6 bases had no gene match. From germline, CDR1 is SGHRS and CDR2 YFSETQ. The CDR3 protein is CASSYTGGSDEQYF. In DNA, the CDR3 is TGCGCCAGCAGCTATACAGGGGGCAGCGACGAGCAGTACTTC. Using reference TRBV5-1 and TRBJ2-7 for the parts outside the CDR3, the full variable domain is KAGVTQTPRYLIKTRGQQVTLSCSPISGHRSVSWYQQTPGQGLQFLFEYFSETQRNKGNFPGRFSGRQFSNSRSEMNVSTLELGDSALYLCASSYTGGSDEQYFGPGTRLTVT.

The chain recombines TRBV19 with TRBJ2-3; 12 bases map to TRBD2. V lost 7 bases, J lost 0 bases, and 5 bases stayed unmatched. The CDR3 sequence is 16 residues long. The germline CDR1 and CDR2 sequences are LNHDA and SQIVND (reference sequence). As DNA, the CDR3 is TGTGCCAGTACCCAACTAGCGGGGGGCAGCACAGATACGCAGTATTTT. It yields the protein CASTQLAGGSTDTQYF.

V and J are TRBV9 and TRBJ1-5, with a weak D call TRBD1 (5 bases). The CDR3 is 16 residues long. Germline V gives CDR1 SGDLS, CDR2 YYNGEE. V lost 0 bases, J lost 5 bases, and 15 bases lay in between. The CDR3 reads CASSVGGVTGYQPQHF. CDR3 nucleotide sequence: TGTGCCAGCAGCGTAGGGGGGGTTACGGGTTATCAGCCCCAGCATTTT.

CDR3 sequence (DNA): TGCGCCAGCAGCACCGGGACAGGGTTAGCGGCCCTCCACTTT. Protein product: CASSTGTGLAALHF. The rearrangement links TRBV5-1 to TRBJ1-6; TRBD1 agrees at 9 bases. The CDR3 is 14 amino acids. Germline-derived CDR1 and CDR2 are SGHRS and YFSETQ. After removal of 4 bases from V and 14 bases from J, the junction contained 10 bases not matched to a gene.

CDR3 DNA: TGTGCCAGCAGCTTAGAAGGGACAGGGGGCAACTACGAGCAGTACTTC. It encodes CASSLEGTGGNYEQYF. The chain employs TRBV7-6 and TRBJ2-7; 12 nucleotides line up with TRBD1. V was pared by 1 base and J by 3 bases, with 4 bases of the junction left unmatched. From germline, CDR1 is SGHVS and CDR2 FNYEAQ. The CDR3 contains 16 residues.

The CDR3 region has the DNA TGTGCCAGTAGTATCAGGGACACAGATACGCAGTATTTT. Its translation is CASSIRDTDTQYF. The chain uses TRBV19 and TRBJ2-3, with D perhaps matching TRBD1 (5 bases). The germline gives CDR1 LNHDA, CDR2 SQIVND (reference sequence). This CDR3 comprises 13 residues. V was clipped by 3 bases and J by 2 bases, with 6 bases between them.

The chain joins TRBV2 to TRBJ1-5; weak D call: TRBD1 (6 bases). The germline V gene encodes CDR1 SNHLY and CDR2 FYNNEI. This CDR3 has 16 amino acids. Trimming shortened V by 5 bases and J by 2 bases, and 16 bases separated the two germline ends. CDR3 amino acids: CASSRQGKVGNQPQHF. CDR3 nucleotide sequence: TGTGCCAGCAGTAGGCAGGGGAAGGTCGGCAATCAGCCCCAGCATTTT.

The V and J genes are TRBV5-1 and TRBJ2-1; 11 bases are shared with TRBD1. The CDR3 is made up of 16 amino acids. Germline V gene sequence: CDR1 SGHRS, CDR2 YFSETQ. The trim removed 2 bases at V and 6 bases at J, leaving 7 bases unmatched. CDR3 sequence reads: CASSLPPGQGVNEQFF. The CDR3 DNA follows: TGCGCCAGCAGCTTACCACCGGGACAGGGGGTCAATGAGCAGTTCTTC. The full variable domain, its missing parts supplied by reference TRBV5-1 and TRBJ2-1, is KAGVTQTPRYLIKTRGQQVTLSCSPISGHRSVSWYQQTPGQGLQFLFEYFSETQRNKGNFPGRFSGRQFSNSRSEMNVSTLELGDSALYLCASSLPPGQGVNEQFFGPGTRLTVL.

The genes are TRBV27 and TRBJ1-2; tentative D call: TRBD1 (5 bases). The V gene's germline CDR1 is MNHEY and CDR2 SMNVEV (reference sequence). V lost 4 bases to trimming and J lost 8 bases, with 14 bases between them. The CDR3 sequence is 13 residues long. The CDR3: CASSSPGGWGYTF. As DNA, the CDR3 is TGTGCCAGCAGTTCCCCTGGGGGGTGGGGCTACACCTTC.

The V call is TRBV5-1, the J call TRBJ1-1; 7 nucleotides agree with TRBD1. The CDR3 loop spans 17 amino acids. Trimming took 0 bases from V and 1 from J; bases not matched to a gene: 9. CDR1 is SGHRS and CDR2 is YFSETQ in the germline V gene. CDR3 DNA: TGCGCCAGCAGCTTGGCACCCAGGGGGAAAGGGAACACTGAAGCTTTCTTT. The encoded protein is CASSLAPRGKGNTEAFF.

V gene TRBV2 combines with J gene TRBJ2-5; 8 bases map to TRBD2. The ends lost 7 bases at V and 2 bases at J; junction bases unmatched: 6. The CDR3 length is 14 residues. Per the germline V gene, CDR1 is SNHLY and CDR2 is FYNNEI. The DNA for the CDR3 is TGTGCCAGCATTGGCCTAGCGGGTCAAGAGACCCAGTACTTC. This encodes CASIGLAGQETQYF.

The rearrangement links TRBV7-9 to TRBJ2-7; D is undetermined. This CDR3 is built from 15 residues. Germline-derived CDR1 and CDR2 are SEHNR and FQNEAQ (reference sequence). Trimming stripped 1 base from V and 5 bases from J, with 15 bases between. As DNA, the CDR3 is TGTGCCAGCAGCTTAGGGGCGCCCCCCGTCGACGAGCAGTACTTC. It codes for CASSLGAPPVDEQYF.

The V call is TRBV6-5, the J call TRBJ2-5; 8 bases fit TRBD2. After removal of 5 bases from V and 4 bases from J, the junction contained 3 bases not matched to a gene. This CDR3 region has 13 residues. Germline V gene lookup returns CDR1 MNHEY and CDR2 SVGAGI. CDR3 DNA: TGTGCCAGCAGTGGACTAGCCCTAGAGACCCAGTACTTC. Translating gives CASSGLALETQYF.

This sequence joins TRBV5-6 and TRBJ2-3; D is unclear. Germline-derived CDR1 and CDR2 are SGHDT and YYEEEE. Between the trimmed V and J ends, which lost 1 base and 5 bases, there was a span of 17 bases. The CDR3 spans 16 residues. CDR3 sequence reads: CASSLTSELGQDTQYF. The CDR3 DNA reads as TGTGCCAGCAGCTTGACATCTGAATTGGGCCAAGATACGCAGTATTTT.

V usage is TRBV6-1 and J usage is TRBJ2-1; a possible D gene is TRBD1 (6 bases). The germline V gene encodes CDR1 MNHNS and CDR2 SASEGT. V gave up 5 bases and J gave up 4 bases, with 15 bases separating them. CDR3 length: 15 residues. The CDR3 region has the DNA TGTGCCAGCAGTCGCAGGGAAGGACAGTACAATGAGCAGTTCTTC. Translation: CASSRREGQYNEQFF.

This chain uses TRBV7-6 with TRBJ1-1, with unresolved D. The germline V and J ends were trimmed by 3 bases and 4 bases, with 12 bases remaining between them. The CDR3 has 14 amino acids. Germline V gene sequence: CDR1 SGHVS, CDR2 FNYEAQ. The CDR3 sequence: CASSLRARGTEAFF. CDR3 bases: TGTGCCAGCAGCTTGAGGGCCCGGGGCACTGAAGCTTTCTTT.

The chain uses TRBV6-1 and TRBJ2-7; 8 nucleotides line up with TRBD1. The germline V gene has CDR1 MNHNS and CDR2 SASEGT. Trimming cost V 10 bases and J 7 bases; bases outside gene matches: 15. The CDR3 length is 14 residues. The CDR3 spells CATSTGTGAGEQYF. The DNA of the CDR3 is TGTGCCACCTCGACCGGGACAGGTGCAGGAGAGCAGTACTTC.

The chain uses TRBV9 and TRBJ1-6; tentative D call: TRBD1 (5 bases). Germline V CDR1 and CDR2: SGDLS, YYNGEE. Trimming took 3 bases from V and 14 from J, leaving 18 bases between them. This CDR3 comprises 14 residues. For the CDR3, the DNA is TGTGCCAGCAGCGCCCCCGCGGGGGAAAGGGCCCTCCACTTT. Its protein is CASSAPAGERALHF.

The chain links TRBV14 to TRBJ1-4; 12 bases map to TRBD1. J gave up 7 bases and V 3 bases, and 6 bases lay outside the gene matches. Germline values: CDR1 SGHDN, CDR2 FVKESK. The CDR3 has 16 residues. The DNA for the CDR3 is TGTGCCAGCAGCCATGCCGGGACAGGGGGCTCTGAAAAACTGTTTTTT. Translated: CASSHAGTGGSEKLFF. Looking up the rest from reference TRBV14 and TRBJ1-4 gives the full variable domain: EAGVTQFPSHSVIEKGQTVTLRCDPISGHDNLYWYRRVMGKEIKFLLHFVKESKQDESGMPNNRFLAERTGGTYSTLKVQPAELEDSGVYFCASSHAGTGGSEKLFFGSGTQLSVL.

CDR3 nucleotides: TGTGCCAGCAGACACGGGGGGGCGGGGACCCAGTACTTC. Translating gives CASRHGGAGTQYF. The rearrangement uses TRBV6-1 and TRBJ2-5; 8 nucleotides agree with TRBD2. Germline V gives CDR1 MNHNS, CDR2 SASEGT. Unmatched junction bases numbered 7, after V lost 6 bases and J lost 7 bases. This CDR3 contains 13 residues.

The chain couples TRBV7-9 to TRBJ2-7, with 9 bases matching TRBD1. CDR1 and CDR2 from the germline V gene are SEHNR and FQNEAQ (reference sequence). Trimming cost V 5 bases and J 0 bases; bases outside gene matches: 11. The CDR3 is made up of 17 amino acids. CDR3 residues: CASSPRGQGIFSYEQYF. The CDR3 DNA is TGTGCCAGCAGCCCCAGGGGACAGGGAATTTTCTCCTACGAGCAGTACTTC.

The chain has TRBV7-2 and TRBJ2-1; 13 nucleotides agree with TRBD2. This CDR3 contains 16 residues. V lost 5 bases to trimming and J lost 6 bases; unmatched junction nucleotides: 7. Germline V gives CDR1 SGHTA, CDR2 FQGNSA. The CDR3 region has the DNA TGTGCCAGCAGCACCCCGGGACTAGCGGGGCCCAATGAGCAGTTCTTC. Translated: CASSTPGLAGPNEQFF. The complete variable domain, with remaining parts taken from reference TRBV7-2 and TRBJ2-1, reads GAGVSQSPSNKVTEKGKDVELRCDPISGHTALYWYRQSLGQGLEFLIYFQGNSAPDKSGLPSDRFSAERTGGSVSTLTIQRTQQEDSAVYLCASSTPGLAGPNEQFFGPGTRLTVL.

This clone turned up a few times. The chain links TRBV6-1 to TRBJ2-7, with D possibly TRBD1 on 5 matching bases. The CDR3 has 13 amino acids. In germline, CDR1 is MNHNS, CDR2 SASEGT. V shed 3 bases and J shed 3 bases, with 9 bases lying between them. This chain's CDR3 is CASSEAGHYEQYF. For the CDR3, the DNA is TGTGCCAGCAGTGAGGCAGGGCACTACGAGCAGTACTTC.

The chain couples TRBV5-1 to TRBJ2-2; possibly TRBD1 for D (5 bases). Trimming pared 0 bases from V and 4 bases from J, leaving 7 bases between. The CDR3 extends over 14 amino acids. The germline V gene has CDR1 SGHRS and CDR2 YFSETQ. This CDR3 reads CASSLGQTTGELFF. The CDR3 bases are TGCGCCAGCAGCTTGGGACAGACCACCGGGGAGCTGTTTTTT.

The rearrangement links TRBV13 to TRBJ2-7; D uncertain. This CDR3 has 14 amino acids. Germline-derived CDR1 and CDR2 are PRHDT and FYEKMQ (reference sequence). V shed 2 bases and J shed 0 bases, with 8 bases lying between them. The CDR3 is CASSLSRPSYEQYF. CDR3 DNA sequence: TGTGCCAGCAGCTTATCCAGGCCCTCCTACGAGCAGTACTTC.

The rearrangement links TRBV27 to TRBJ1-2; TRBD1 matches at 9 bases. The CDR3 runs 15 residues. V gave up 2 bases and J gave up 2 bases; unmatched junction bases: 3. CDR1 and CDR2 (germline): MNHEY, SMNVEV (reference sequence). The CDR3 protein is CASSLTGTGNYGYTF. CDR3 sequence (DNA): TGTGCCAGCAGTTTAACCGGGACAGGGAACTATGGCTACACCTTC.

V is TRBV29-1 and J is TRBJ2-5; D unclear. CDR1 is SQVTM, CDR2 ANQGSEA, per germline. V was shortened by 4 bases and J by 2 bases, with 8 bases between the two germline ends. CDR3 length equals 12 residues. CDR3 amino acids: CSVVSFQETQYF. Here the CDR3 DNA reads TGCAGCGTTGTAAGCTTTCAAGAGACCCAGTACTTC.

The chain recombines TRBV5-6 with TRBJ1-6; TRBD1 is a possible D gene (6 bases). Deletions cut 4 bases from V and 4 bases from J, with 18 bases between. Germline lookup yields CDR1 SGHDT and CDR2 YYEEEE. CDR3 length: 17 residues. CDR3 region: CASSPPRKGQYNSPLHF. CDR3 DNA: TGTGCCAGCAGCCCCCCAAGGAAGGGACAATATAATTCACCCCTCCACTTT. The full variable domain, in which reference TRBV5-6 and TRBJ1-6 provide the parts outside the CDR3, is DAGVTQSPTHLIKTRGQQVTLRCSPKSGHDTVSWYQQALGQGPQFIFQYYEEEERQRGNFPDRFSGHQFPNYSSELNVNALLLGDSALYLCASSPPRKGQYNSPLHFGNGTRLTVT.

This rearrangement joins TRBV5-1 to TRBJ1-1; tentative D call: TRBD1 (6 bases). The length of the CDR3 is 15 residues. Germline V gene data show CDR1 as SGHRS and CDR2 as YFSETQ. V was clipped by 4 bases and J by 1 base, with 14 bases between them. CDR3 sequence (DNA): TGCGCCAGCAGCCTGGCCGGGACACCGAACACTGAAGCTTTCTTT. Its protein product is CASSLAGTPNTEAFF.

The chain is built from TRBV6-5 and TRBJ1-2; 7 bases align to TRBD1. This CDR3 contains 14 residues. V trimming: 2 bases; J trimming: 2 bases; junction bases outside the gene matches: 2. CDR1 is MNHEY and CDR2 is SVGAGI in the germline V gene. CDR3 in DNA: TGTGCCAGCAGTTACAGGGGGCAGAACTATGGCTACACCTTC. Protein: CASSYRGQNYGYTF.